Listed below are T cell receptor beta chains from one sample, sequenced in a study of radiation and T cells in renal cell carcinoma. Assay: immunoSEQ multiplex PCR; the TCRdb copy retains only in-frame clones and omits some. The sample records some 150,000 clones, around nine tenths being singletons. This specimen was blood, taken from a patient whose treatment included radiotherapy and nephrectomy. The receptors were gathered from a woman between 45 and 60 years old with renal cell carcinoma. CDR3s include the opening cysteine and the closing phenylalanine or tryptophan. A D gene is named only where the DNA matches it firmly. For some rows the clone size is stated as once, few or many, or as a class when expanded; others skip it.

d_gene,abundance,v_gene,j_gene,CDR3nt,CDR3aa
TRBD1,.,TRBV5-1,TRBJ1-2,TGCGCCAGCAGCTTTAGAGAAGGGACAGGGGATTCCGCTAACTATGGCTACACCTTC,CASSFREGTGDSANYGYTF
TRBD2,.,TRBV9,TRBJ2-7,TGTGCCAGCAGCGCGGGACTAGCATGGGAGCAGTACTTC,CASSAGLAWEQYF
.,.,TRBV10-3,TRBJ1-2,TGTGCCATCGCCCCGGGATGGGGCCTGAAGGGCTACACCTTC,CAIAPGWGLKGYTF
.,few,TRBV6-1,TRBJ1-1,TGTGCCAGCACCGCTATCCCAGGGAACACTGAAGCTTTCTTT,CASTAIPGNTEAFF
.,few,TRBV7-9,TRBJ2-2,TGTGCCAGCAGCTTGGACGGACAGCGGGAGCTGTTTTTT,CASSLDGQRELFF
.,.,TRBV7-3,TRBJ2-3,TGTGCCAGCAGCTTGTTAGGGGATAGCACAGATACGCAGTATTTT,CASSLLGDSTDTQYF
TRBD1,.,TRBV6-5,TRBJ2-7,TGTGCCAGCACCCCGACAGGGACCTCCTACGAGCAGTACTTC,CASTPTGTSYEQYF
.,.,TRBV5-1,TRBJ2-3,TGCGCCAGCAGCTTGGCAGGGACCTCTGGCACAGATACGCAGTATTTT,CASSLAGTSGTDTQYF
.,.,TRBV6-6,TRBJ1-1,TGTGCCAGCGGTCACCGGGACACTTACACTGAAGCTTTCTTT,CASGHRDTYTEAFF
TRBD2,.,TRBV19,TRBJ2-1,TGTGCCAGTAGTATAGTACTAGCGCCTTACAATGAGCAGTTCTTC,CASSIVLAPYNEQFF
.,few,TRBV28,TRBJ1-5,TGTGCCAGCAGCCCGGCGGGGCGGGATAGCAATCAGCCCCAGCATTTT,CASSPAGRDSNQPQHF
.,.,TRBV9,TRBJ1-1,TGTGCCAGCAGCGTAGACGGTGGGACTGGCACTGAAGCTTTCTTT,CASSVDGGTGTEAFF
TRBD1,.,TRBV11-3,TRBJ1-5,TGTGCCAGCAGCTTAGTGGACAGGGGAAGCAATCAGCCCCAGCATTTT,CASSLVDRGSNQPQHF
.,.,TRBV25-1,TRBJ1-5,TGTGCCAGCAGGAGGGGGGATCAGCCCCAGCATTTT,CASRRGDQPQHF
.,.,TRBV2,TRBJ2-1,TGTGCCAGCACGATGGACACACTGTACGAGCAGTTCTTC,CASTMDTLYEQFF
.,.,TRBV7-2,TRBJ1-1,TGTGCCAGCAGCCCCTTAGGAAGTGAAGCTTTCTTT,CASSPLGSEAFF
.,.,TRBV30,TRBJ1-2,TGTGCCTTCCAGAAGAACTATGGCTACACCTTC,CAFQKNYGYTF
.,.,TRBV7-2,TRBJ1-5,TGTGCCAGCTCTCAACCAGGTCAGCCCCAGCATTTT,CASSQPGQPQHF
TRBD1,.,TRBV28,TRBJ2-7,TGTGCCACCGGACAGGGAATCTACGAGCAGTACTTC,CATGQGIYEQYF
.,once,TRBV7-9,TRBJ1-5,TGTGCCAGCAGCCGGACGGCTAGCAATCAGCCCCAGCATTTT,CASSRTASNQPQHF
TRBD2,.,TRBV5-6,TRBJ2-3,TGTGCCAGCAGCTTTAGCGGGGGGGCATCAGATACGCAGTATTTT,CASSFSGGASDTQYF
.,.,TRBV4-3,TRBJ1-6,TGCGCCAGCAGCCAAGATAATGGGAGGAGCTCACCCCTCCACTTT,CASSQDNGRSSPLHF
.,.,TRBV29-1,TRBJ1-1,TGCAGCGTCATCGGGGGGGGGATTAGGAACACTGAAGCTTTCTTT,CSVIGGGIRNTEAFF
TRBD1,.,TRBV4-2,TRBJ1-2,TGTGCCAGCAGCCAAATTGGGGCAGGGGGCAACTATGGCTACACCTTC,CASSQIGAGGNYGYTF
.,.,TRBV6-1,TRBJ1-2,TGTGCCAGCAGCGTATCTACGGCTAACTATGGCTACACCTTC,CASSVSTANYGYTF
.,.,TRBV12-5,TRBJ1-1,TGTGCTAGTAGGGGGGGCAGGGATCGGAACACTGAAGCTTTCTTT,CASRGGRDRNTEAFF
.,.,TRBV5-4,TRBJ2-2,TGTGCCAGCAGCCAAGACCCCTGGGTGGGGACCGGGGAGCTGTTTTTT,CASSQDPWVGTGELFF
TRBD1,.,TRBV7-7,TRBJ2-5,TGTGCTAGCAGACAGGGTGAGACCCAGTACTTC,CASRQGETQYF
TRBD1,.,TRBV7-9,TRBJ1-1,TGTGCCAGCAGCTTAAACCGAGGGGGCGCGTACACTGAAGCTTTCTTT,CASSLNRGGAYTEAFF
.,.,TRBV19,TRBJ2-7,TGTGCCGAGGCACAGGGACCCGAGCAGTACTTC,CAEAQGPEQYF
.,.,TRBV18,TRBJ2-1,TGTGCCAGCTCAGGGGGGACCTTAAGCTCCTACAATGAGCAGTTCTTC,CASSGGTLSSYNEQFF
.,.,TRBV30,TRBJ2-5,TGTGCCTGGAGTCTCCTCCGGGGGGCCGCAGAGACCCAGTACTTC,CAWSLLRGAAETQYF
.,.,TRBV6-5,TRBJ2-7,TGTGCCAGCAGTTACCTTCAGGAGCAGTACTTC,CASSYLQEQYF
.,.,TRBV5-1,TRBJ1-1,TGCGCCAGCAGCTTAGCAGGGGACACTGAAGCTTTCTTT,CASSLAGDTEAFF
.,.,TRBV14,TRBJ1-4,TGTGCCAGCAGCCAAGTTTACGGACAGTCTGGAAAACTGTTTTTT,CASSQVYGQSGKLFF
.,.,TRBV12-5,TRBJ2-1,TGTGCTAGTGGCTCCAGCTCCTACAATGAGCAGTTCTTC,CASGSSSYNEQFF
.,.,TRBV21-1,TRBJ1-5,TGTGCCAGCGTAGTCGGGCATTTT,CASVVGHF
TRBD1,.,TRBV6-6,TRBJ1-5,TGTGCCAGCAAAGGACAGGGAGACAATCAGCCCCAGCATTTT,CASKGQGDNQPQHF
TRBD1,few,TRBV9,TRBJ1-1,TGTGCCAGCAGCGGTACAGGGGGCTGGGGCACTGAAGCTTTCTTT,CASSGTGGWGTEAFF
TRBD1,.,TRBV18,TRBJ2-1,TGTGCCAGCTCACCGCAGACAGGGAACAATGAGCAGTTCTTC,CASSPQTGNNEQFF
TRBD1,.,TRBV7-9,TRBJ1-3,TGTGCCAGCAGCTTAGCTACAGGGGGCCTCGGAAACACCATATATTTT,CASSLATGGLGNTIYF
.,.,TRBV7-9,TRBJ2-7,TGTGCCAGCAGCTTAGTAGGCGGCTACGAGCAGTACTTC,CASSLVGGYEQYF
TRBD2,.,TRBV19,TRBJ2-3,TGTGCCAGTAGTCCCCGACTAGCGGCTAGCACAGATACGCAGTATTTT,CASSPRLAASTDTQYF
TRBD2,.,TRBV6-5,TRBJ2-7,TGTGCCAGCAGTTACGGAGCGGGGGGGTACGAGCAGTACTTC,CASSYGAGGYEQYF